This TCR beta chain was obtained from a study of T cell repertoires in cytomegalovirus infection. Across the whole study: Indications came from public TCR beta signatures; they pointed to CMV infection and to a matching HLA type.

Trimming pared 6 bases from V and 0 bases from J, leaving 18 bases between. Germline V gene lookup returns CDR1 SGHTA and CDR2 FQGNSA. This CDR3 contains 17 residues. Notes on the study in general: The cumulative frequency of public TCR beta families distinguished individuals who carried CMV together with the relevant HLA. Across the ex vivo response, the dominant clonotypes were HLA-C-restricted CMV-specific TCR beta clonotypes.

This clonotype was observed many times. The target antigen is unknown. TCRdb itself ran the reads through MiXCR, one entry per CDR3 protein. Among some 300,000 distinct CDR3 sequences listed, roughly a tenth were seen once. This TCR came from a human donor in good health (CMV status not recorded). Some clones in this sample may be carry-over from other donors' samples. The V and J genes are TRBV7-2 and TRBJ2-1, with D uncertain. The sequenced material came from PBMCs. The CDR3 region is CASSWAFLFYSYNEQFF. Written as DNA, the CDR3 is TGTGCCAGCAGTTGGGCCTTCCTTTTCTACTCCTACAATGAGCAGTTCTTC.